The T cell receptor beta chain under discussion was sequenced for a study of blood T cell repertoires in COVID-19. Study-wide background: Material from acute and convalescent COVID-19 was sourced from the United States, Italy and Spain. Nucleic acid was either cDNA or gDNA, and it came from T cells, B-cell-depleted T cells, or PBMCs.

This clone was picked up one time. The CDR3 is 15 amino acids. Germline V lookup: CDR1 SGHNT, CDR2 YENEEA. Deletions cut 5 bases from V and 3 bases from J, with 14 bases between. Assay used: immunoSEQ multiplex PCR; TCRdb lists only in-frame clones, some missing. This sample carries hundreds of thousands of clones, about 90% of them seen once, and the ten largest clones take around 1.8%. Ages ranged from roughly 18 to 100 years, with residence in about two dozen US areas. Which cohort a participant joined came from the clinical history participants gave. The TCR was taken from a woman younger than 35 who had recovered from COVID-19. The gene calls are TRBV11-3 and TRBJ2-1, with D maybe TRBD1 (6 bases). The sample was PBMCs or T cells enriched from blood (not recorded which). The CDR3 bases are TGTGCCAGCAGCATCGGCAGGGGTAACTACAATGAGCAGTTCTTC. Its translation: CASSIGRGNYNEQFF. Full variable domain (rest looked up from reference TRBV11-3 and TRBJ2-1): EAGVVQSPRYKIIEKKQPVAFWCNPISGHNTLYWYLQNLGQGPELLIRYENEEAVDDSQLPKDRFSAERLKGVDSTLKIQPAELGDSAVYLCASSIGRGNYNEQFFGPGTRLTVL.